Only one count was recorded for the clone carrying this T cell receptor (beta chain). This sample was taken from a study of blood T cell repertoires in COVID-19. Germline loops: CDR1 GTSNPN, CDR2 SVGIG (reference sequence). V was clipped by 4 bases and J by 4 bases; unmatched bases: 10. CDR3 size: 15 residues. Authors' data handling: Using reference gene primer amplification, nucleated cell counts were estimated. Produced via immunoSEQ multiplex PCR; TCRdb's table is partial and in-frame only. The V and J calls and clone size were taken over from that table, and D and trimming were inferred from the DNA. The sample lists about 190,000 clones, more than 70% occurring once.

The chain recombines TRBV30 with TRBJ1-5; TRBD1 aligns across 7 bases. The material sequenced was peripheral blood. The TCR originated in a woman aged 40 to 50 who had recovered from COVID-19. The CDR3 region is CAWTPRYRGNQPQHF. In DNA, the CDR3 is TGTGCCTGGACCCCTCGGTACAGGGGAAATCAGCCCCAGCATTTT.